There are many counts of the clone carrying this T cell receptor beta chain. Antigen unknown. Quantitative 5'-RACE was performed with molecular barcodes, and it yielded the TCR beta libraries. TCRdb re-called the 5' RACE reads through MiXCR, storing one row per CDR3 protein. The sample lists about 220,000 distinct CDR3 sequences, 6% to 8% occurring once. This entry is derived from a study of CD8 T cells in ankylosing spondylitis. Study results and caveats: Reported data indicate significant enrichment of disease-linked clones within matched ankylosing spondylitis synovial fluid. Characteristic of ankylosing spondylitis blood, it appeared, was a TCR beta motif comprising roughly eight highly homologous variants. A CD8+ phenotype characterized the disease-linked clones, which were relatively rare in peripheral blood. Reactive arthritis synovial fluid and blood previously showed some of these motif variants.

Germline lookup yields CDR1 MNHNS and CDR2 SASEGT. The V end was cut by 8 bases, the J end by 3 bases, with 13 bases between. The CDR3 is made up of 13 amino acids. V is TRBV6-1 and J is TRBJ1-1; D uncertain. The source of this sequence is a male donor with ankylosing spondylitis. The specimen sequenced was blood, either unsorted or a sorted T cell fraction (not recorded which). The chain's CDR3 is CASCRAGYTEAFF. In DNA, the CDR3 is TGTGCCAGCTGCCGGGCGGGATACACTGAAGCTTTCTTT.